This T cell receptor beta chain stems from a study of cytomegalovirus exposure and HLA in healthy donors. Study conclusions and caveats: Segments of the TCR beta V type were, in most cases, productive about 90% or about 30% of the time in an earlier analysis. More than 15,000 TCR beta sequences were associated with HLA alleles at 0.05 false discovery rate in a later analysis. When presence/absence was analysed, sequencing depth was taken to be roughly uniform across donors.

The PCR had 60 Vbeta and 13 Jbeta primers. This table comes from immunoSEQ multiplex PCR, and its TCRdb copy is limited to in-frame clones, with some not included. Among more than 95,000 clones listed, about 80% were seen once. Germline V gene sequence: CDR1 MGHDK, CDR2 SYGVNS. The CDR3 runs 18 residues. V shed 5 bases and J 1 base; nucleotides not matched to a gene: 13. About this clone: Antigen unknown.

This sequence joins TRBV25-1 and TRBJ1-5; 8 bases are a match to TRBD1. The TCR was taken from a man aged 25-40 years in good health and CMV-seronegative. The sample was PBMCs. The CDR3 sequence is CASSPSGTGVGSNQPQHF. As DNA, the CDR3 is TGTGCCAGCAGTCCCTCCGGGACAGGTGTTGGAAGCAATCAGCCCCAGCATTTT.